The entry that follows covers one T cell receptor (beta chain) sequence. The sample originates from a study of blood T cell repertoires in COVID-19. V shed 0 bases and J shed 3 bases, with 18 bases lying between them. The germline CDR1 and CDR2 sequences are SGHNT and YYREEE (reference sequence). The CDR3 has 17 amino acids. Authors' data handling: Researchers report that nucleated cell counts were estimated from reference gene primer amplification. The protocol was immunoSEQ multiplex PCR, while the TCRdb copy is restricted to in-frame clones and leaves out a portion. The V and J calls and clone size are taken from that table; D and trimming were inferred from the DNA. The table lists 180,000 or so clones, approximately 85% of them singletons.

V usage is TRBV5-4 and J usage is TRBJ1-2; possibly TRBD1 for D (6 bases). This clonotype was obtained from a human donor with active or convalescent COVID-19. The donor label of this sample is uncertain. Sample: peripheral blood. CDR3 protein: CASSLGGEVPGDYGYTF. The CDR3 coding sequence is TGTGCCAGCAGCTTGGGGGGCGAGGTCCCAGGGGACTATGGCTACACCTTC.